A selection of T cell receptor beta chains follows, all from one sample in a study of T-cell memory formation after mild COVID-19. TCRdb fed the 5' RACE reads into MiXCR, producing one record per CDR3 protein. The sample contains over 10,000 distinct CDR3 sequences, around 15% of which appear only once. What was sequenced was PBMCs or a T cell subset sorted from them (not recorded which). These receptors all come from a man younger than 30 who had mild COVID-19 (a few samples of this study predate the infection). Cell type and time point are not known. CDR3s include the opening cysteine and the closing phenylalanine or tryptophan. The order of the fields is CDR3 protein, J gene, V gene.

CDR3 protein: CASSLGVGTSDQETQYF
J gene: TRBJ2-5
V gene: TRBV5-1

CDR3 protein: CASSRLGREVNEQFF
J gene: TRBJ2-1
V gene: TRBV7-8

CDR3 protein: CASRTGGVGYTF
J gene: TRBJ1-2
V gene: TRBV5-4

CDR3 protein: CASSPPGGKETQYF
J gene: TRBJ2-5
V gene: TRBV6-9

CDR3 protein: CASSSKWVAGEGDTQYF
J gene: TRBJ2-3
V gene: TRBV7-2

CDR3 protein: CASSLEAGNTEAFF
J gene: TRBJ1-1
V gene: TRBV7-9

CDR3 protein: CASSLDRPLVTQYF
J gene: TRBJ2-3
V gene: TRBV11-2

CDR3 protein: CASSPPGRGGLYEQYF
J gene: TRBJ2-7
V gene: TRBV4-1

CDR3 protein: CSAVPGAGPWGEKLFF
J gene: TRBJ1-4
V gene: TRBV20-1

CDR3 protein: CATSSKDRSRYNEQFF
J gene: TRBJ2-1
V gene: TRBV15

CDR3 protein: CASSRSPNSYNEQFF
J gene: TRBJ2-1
V gene: TRBV4-3

CDR3 protein: CASSESTIAGAENEQFF
J gene: TRBJ2-1
V gene: TRBV10-1

CDR3 protein: CASSFRQTMNTGELFF
J gene: TRBJ2-2
V gene: TRBV7-2

CDR3 protein: CASSWGPGRTSTDTQYF
J gene: TRBJ2-3
V gene: TRBV7-7

CDR3 protein: CASSTGLAGGNEQYF
J gene: TRBJ2-7
V gene: TRBV7-6

CDR3 protein: CASSQESAVTGELFF
J gene: TRBJ2-2
V gene: TRBV14

CDR3 protein: CASSSGGQGDLLVRTGELFF
J gene: TRBJ2-2
V gene: TRBV12-3/TRBV12-4

CDR3 protein: CASSLGQGQGYTF
J gene: TRBJ1-2
V gene: TRBV7-9

CDR3 protein: CASSYRRGPYEQYF
J gene: TRBJ2-7
V gene: TRBV6-5

CDR3 protein: CASSDRATNEKLFF
J gene: TRBJ1-4
V gene: TRBV4-1

CDR3 protein: CASSLGASYGYTF
J gene: TRBJ1-2
V gene: TRBV12-3/TRBV12-4